These 24 T cell receptor beta chains were all obtained from the same sample, sequenced in a study of shared clonotypes between healthy human individuals. CD45RO-negative, CCR7-positively selected cells formed the naive CD8 fraction, excluding terminally differentiated effector memory CD45RA+ cells. Method: immunoSEQ multiplex PCR; TCRdb's copy keeps in-frame clones and lacks some. Altogether about 1.9 million clones are present, around 93% being singletons, with the ten largest covering about 1.6%. The sequencing sample was made of naive CD8+ T cells from PBMCs. The receptors were sampled from a young man in good health. Some clones in this sample may be carry-over from other donors' samples.

The chain joins TRBV9 to TRBJ1-1; the D gene is possibly TRBD1 (6 bases). The CDR3 runs to 11 residues. In germline, CDR1 is SGDLS, CDR2 YYNGEE. V was pared by 5 bases and J by 10 bases, with 12 bases between. This chain's CDR3 is CASSQGRRAFF. CDR3 coding DNA: TGTGCCAGCAGTCAGGGGAGGCGAGCTTTCTTT.

The J gene is TRBJ1-2, the V gene TRBV29-1; no clear D. The ends were cut back, 1 base at V and 1 base at J, with 10 bases in the middle. Germline CDR1 and CDR2: SQVTM and ANQGSEA. The CDR3 has 14 amino acids. For the CDR3, the DNA is TGCAGCGTTGAAGCGGCGGGATATAACTATGGCTACACCTTC. Amino acid sequence: CSVEAAGYNYGYTF. The whole variable domain, remainder taken from reference TRBV29-1 and TRBJ1-2, is SAVISQKPSRDICQRGTSLTIQCQVDSQVTMMFWYRQQPGQSLTLIATANQGSEATYESGFVIDKFPISRPNLTFSTLTVSNMSPEDSSIYLCSVEAAGYNYGYTFGSGTRLTVV.

This chain joins TRBV28 and TRBJ1-1; TRBD1 agrees at 8 bases. V lost 2 bases to trimming and J lost 4 bases; unmatched junction nucleotides: 3. Germline V gene lookup returns CDR1 MDHEN and CDR2 SYDVKM. The CDR3 is 14 residues long. CDR3 loop: CASSLRGQGTEAFF. CDR3 in DNA: TGTGCCAGCAGTTTACGAGGACAGGGCACTGAAGCTTTCTTT.

J is TRBJ1-4 and V is TRBV5-1; D is possibly TRBD1 (6 bases). CDR1 and CDR2 (germline): SGHRS, YFSETQ. The V and J ends lost 4 bases and 3 bases respectively, with 16 bases between them. The CDR3 is made up of 16 amino acids. CDR3 in amino acids: CASSPYRAGANEKLFF. The CDR3, as DNA: TGCGCCAGCAGCCCCTATAGGGCAGGGGCTAATGAAAAACTGTTTTTT.

The J gene is TRBJ2-7, the V gene TRBV4-2; 9 bases are shared with TRBD2. V dropped 2 bases and J dropped 1; count of bases not matched to a gene: 3. The CDR3 has 15 residues. Looked up from germline, CDR1 is LGHNA and CDR2 is YNFKEQ. The DNA of the CDR3 is TGTGCCAGCAGCCAATGGACTAGCGAGTCCTACGAGCAGTACTTC. It yields the protein CASSQWTSESYEQYF.

The J gene is TRBJ2-1, the V gene TRBV9, with 14 positions matching TRBD2. CDR3 length equals 15 residues. The V and J ends lost 5 bases and 9 bases, in that order; junction bases with no gene match: 7. CDR1 and CDR2 (germline): SGDLS, YYNGEE. CDR3 DNA: TGTGCCAGCAGGGGACTAGCGGGAGAACATAGTGAGCAGTTCTTC. This gives the protein CASRGLAGEHSEQFF.

A note on this clone: Distinct nucleotide sequences in the sample also encode this CDR3. V and J are TRBV4-3 and TRBJ2-2, with 8 bases that match TRBD2. This CDR3 has 14 residues. Germline V lookup: CDR1 LGHNA, CDR2 YSLEER. The trim removed 4 bases at V and 5 bases at J, leaving 3 bases unmatched. CDR3 sequence (DNA): TGCGCCAGCAGCCCGGGACTAGTAACCGGGGAGCTGTTTTTT. Protein sequence: CASSPGLVTGELFF.

CDR3 in amino acids: CASSQYLRNNEQFF. In DNA form, the CDR3 reads TGCGCCAGCAGCCAATATCTAAGGAACAATGAGCAGTTCTTC. V and J are TRBV4-3 and TRBJ2-1; D remains unclear. There are 14 residues in the CDR3. The V end was cut by 2 bases, the J end by 5 bases, with 10 bases between. Germline lookup yields CDR1 LGHNA and CDR2 YSLEER.

The table lists this clone with a count of one. V is TRBV7-9 and J is TRBJ2-1, with 8 bases matching TRBD2. V was pared by 5 bases and J by 4 bases, with 10 bases of the junction left unmatched. The germline gives CDR1 SEHNR, CDR2 FQNEAQ (reference sequence). This CDR3 contains 16 residues. The DNA for the CDR3 is TGTGCCAGCAGCCCCCCGGGAGGGAAATCGTACAATGAGCAGTTCTTC. It is translated as CASSPPGGKSYNEQFF.

The chain is built from TRBV7-9 and TRBJ2-7; maybe TRBD2 (6 bases). The CDR3 is 14 amino acids. CDR1 and CDR2 from the germline V gene are SEHNR and FQNEAQ (reference sequence). Trimming took off 6 bases at V and 4 bases at J, with 16 bases between the two ends. The CDR3 sequence is CASSWGREAYEQYF. Written as DNA, the CDR3 is TGTGCCAGCAGTTGGGGCAGGGAGGCGTACGAGCAGTACTTC.

The rearrangement links TRBV19 to TRBJ1-1, with D unclear. Trimming left V 1 base short and J 1 base short, with 7 bases between. The CDR3 loop spans 14 amino acids. Germline loops: CDR1 LNHDA, CDR2 SQIVND (reference sequence). CDR3 sequence: CASSIGYKNTEAFF. Here the CDR3 DNA reads TGTGCCAGTAGTATAGGGTACAAGAACACTGAAGCTTTCTTT.

The chain recombines TRBV4-1 with TRBJ2-2, with 10 bases aligning to TRBD2. Germline CDR1 MGHRA, CDR2 YSYEKL. This CDR3 comprises 17 residues. J lost 3 bases, V lost 1 base, and 5 bases had no gene match. DNA for the CDR3: TGCGCCAGCAGCCAAGTTGCTAGCGGGAGTTACACCGGGGAGCTGTTTTTT. It encodes CASSQVASGSYTGELFF.

The chain couples TRBV7-9 to TRBJ2-5, with D tentatively TRBD1 (7 bases). The CDR3 totals 14 residues. Germline V gene lookup returns CDR1 SEHNR and CDR2 FQNEAQ (reference sequence). V was cut by 2 bases and J by 11 bases, with 18 bases left in between. CDR3 amino acids: CASSLPPGRDSQYF. CDR3 DNA: TGTGCCAGCAGCTTACCCCCGGGGCGGGACAGTCAGTACTTC. The variable domain in full, with the rest retrieved from reference TRBV7-9 and TRBJ2-5, is DTGVSQNPRHKITKRGQNVTFRCDPISEHNRLYWYRQTLGQGPEFLTYFQNEAQLEKSRLLSDRFSAERPKGSFSTLEIQRTEQGDSAMYLCASSLPPGRDSQYFGPGTRLLVL.

V is TRBV11-2 and J is TRBJ2-5; 7 bases fit TRBD1. Germline CDR1 reads SGHAT; CDR2 reads FQNNGV. This CDR3 has 14 residues. Trimming at V came to 5 bases and at J to 1 base, leaving 4 bases not matched to a gene. CDR3 bases: TGTGCCAGCAGCGTTGACAGGGCCCAAGAGACCCAGTACTTC. Protein: CASSVDRAQETQYF. The full variable domain, with the rest looked up from reference TRBV11-2 and TRBJ2-5, is EAGVAQSPRYKIIEKRQSVAFWCNPISGHATLYWYQQILGQGPKLLIQFQNNGVVDDSQLPKDRFSAERLKGVDSTLKIQPAKLEDSAVYLCASSVDRAQETQYFGPGTRLLVL.

This clone was detected once. V and J are TRBV28 and TRBJ1-1; possible D gene TRBD1, 6 bases. Trimming pared 6 bases from V and 0 bases from J, leaving 11 bases between. This CDR3 region has 14 residues. Looked up from germline, CDR1 is MDHEN and CDR2 is SYDVKM. This CDR3 reads CASRVGQLNTEAFF. CDR3 sequence (DNA): TGTGCCAGCAGGGTCGGACAGCTGAACACTGAAGCTTTCTTT.

This chain joins TRBV7-2 and TRBJ2-1, with 8 bases lining up with TRBD1. This CDR3 has 19 residues. The trim removed 1 base at V and 1 base at J, leaving 12 bases unmatched. Germline V gives CDR1 SGHTA, CDR2 FQGNSA. The CDR3 loop is CASSLGVVRGLSSYNEQFF. The CDR3 DNA reads TGTGCCAGCAGCTTAGGTGTTGTCAGGGGGCTGTCGTCCTACAATGAGCAGTTCTTC. Together with reference TRBV7-2 and TRBJ2-1, the CDR3 gives the full variable domain: GAGVSQSPSNKVTEKGKDVELRCDPISGHTALYWYRQSLGQGLEFLIYFQGNSAPDKSGLPSDRFSAERTGGSVSTLTIQRTQQEDSAVYLCASSLGVVRGLSSYNEQFFGPGTRLTVL.

The V call is TRBV7-9, the J call TRBJ2-7, with D perhaps matching TRBD2 (5 bases). This CDR3 has 14 amino acids. V shed 8 bases and J shed 4 bases, with 18 bases lying between them. Germline CDR1 is SEHNR and CDR2 is FQNEAQ (reference sequence). CDR3 DNA: TGTGCCAGCTCCAATGAGGGCCCTGGGTACGAGCAGTACTTC. It specifies CASSNEGPGYEQYF.

This rearrangement joins TRBV28 to TRBJ2-7, with 7 bases that match TRBD1. The CDR3 spans 15 residues. Germline-derived CDR1 and CDR2 are MDHEN and SYDVKM. V was pared by 5 bases and J by 3 bases, with 10 bases of the junction left unmatched. CDR3 in amino acids: CASSPSRTGFYEQYF. For the CDR3, the DNA is TGTGCCAGCAGTCCCTCACGGACAGGATTCTACGAGCAGTACTTC.

The CDR3 DNA sequence: TGTGCCAGCAGTTCCCAAGACTGGGACAGTAGGACCGGCCTGTTTGGTGGCTACACCTTC. It is translated as CASSSQDWDSRTGLFGGYTF. The chain joins TRBV27 to TRBJ1-2; 7 bases agree with TRBD1. The CDR3 spans 20 residues. V lost 4 bases, J lost 7 bases, and 27 bases stayed unmatched. CDR1 and CDR2 (germline): MNHEY, SMNVEV (reference sequence).

The rearrangement joins TRBV5-4 to TRBJ2-3, with 8 bases matching TRBD1. The J segment lost 5 bases and the V segment lost 0 bases, leaving 8 bases of the junction unmatched. This CDR3 is 16 amino acids long. Looked up from germline, CDR1 is SGHNT and CDR2 is YYREEE (reference sequence). In nucleotides, the CDR3 is TGTGCCAGCAGCTTGGGCTCCAGGGGGCGTGGAGATACGCAGTATTTT. As protein: CASSLGSRGRGDTQYF.

J is TRBJ1-1 and V is TRBV9; 11 bases agree with TRBD1. There are 15 residues in the CDR3. CDR1 is SGDLS and CDR2 is YYNGEE in the germline V gene. The J segment lost 5 bases and the V segment lost 3 bases, leaving 6 bases of the junction unmatched. Here the CDR3 DNA reads TGTGCCAGCAGCGGAGGACAGGGGGCAGCGACTGAAGCTTTCTTT. This codes for CASSGGQGAATEAFF.

This clone was seen once. CDR3: CASHGRAGGSYEQFF. Written as DNA, the CDR3 is TGTGCCAGCCATGGACGGGCGGGAGGGTCGTATGAGCAGTTCTTC. J is TRBJ2-1 and V is TRBV7-9; 9 bases are a match to TRBD2. The CDR3 is 15 amino acids. The germline CDR1 and CDR2 sequences are SEHNR and FQNEAQ (reference sequence). Losses at the gene ends were 8 bases for V and 8 bases for J; bases not matched to a gene: 13.

This sequence joins TRBV6-1 and TRBJ2-7; TRBD1 aligns across 8 bases. The germline gives CDR1 MNHNS, CDR2 SASEGT. CDR3 length: 14 amino acids. The V segment lost 6 bases and the J segment 5 bases; nucleotides outside the gene matches: 9. CDR3 amino acids: CASSPRDRIDEQYF. In DNA form, the CDR3 reads TGTGCCAGCAGCCCCCGGGACAGGATTGACGAGCAGTACTTC.

The rearrangement uses TRBV10-3 and TRBJ2-7; maybe TRBD1 (5 bases). V lost 3 bases, J lost 2 bases, and 8 bases lay in between. CDR1 and CDR2 from the germline V gene are ENHRY and SYGVKD. CDR3 length equals 13 residues. The CDR3 DNA is TGTGCCATCAGTGATGACAGCACCTACGAGCAGTACTTC. It specifies CAISDDSTYEQYF.